This TCR beta chain was sequenced during a study of T cell responses to AZD1222 COVID-19 vaccine. Study-level points and caveats: Increased Spike-specific TCR breadth and depth were observed after two AZD1222 doses. A mostly white British donor set with more females was recruited, and clonal diversity was possibly underestimated. Baseline serostatus was positive in only six AZD1222 recipients. Spike as a whole was targeted by vaccine-associated CD4 TCRs, dominant at 160-218 and 743-854.

This CDR3 has 14 residues. Trimming took off 0 bases at V and 5 bases at J, with 9 bases between the two ends. CDR1 SGHRS and CDR2 YFSETQ come from the germline V gene. Repertoires were generated with immunoSEQ multiplex PCR, while TCRdb's copy carries only in-frame clones and drops some. The data contain around 100,000 clones, roughly 91% of them seen just once; the ten biggest clones take up approximately 1.7%. Comment on this clone: Its antigen is still unknown.

The V gene is TRBV5-1, the J gene TRBJ1-5; possible D gene TRBD1, 5 bases. The source was peripheral blood, collected on day 0 of AZD1222 vaccination. This clonotype was sampled from an adult in good health. The CDR3 loop is CASSLGQSDQPQHF. CDR3 in DNA: TGCGCCAGCAGCTTGGGACAGAGTGATCAGCCCCAGCATTTT. The full variable domain, with the rest looked up from reference TRBV5-1 and TRBJ1-5, is KAGVTQTPRYLIKTRGQQVTLSCSPISGHRSVSWYQQTPGQGLQFLFEYFSETQRNKGNFPGRFSGRQFSNSRSEMNVSTLELGDSALYLCASSLGQSDQPQHFGDGTRLSIL.